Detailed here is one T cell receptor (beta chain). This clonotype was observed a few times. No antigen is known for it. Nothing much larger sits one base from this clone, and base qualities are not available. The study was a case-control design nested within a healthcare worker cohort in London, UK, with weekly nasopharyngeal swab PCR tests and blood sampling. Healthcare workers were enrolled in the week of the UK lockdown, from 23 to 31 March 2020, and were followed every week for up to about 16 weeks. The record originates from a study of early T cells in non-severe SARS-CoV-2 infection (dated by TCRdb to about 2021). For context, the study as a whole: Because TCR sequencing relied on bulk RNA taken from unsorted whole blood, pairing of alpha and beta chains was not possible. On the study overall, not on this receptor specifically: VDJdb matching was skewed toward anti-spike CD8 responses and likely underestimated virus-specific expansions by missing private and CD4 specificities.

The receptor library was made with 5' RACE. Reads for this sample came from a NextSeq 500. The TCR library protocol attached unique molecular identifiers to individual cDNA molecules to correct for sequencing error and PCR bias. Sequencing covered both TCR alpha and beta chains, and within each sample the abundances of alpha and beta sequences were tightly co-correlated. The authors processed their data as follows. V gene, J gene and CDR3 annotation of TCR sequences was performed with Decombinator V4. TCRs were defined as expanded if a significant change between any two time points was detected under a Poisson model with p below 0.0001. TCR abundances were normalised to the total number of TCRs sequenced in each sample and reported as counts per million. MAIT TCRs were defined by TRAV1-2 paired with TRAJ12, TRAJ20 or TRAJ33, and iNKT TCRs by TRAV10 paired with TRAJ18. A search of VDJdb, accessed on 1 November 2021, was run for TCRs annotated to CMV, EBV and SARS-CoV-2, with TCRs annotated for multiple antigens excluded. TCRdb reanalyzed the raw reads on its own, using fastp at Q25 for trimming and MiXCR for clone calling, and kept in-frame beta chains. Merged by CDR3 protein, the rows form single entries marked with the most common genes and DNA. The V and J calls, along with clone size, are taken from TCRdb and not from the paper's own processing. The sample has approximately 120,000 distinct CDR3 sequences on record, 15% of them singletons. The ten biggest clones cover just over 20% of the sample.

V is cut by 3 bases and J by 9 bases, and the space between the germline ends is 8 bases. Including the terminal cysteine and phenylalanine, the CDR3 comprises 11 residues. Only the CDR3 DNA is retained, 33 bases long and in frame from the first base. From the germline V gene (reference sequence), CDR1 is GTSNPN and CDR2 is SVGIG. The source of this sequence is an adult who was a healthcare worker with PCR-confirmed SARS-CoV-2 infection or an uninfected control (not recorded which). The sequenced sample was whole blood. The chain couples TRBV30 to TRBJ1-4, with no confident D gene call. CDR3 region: CAWSSWKKLFF. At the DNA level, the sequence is TGTGCCTGGAGCTCCTGGAAAAAACTGTTTTTT.